This T cell receptor beta chain was sequenced in a study of blood T cell repertoires in COVID-19. As for the study in general: Both acute and convalescent COVID-19 samples were obtained from the United States, Italy and Spain. T cells, B-cell-depleted T cells, or PBMCs supplied cDNA or gDNA.

CDR3 length equals 15 residues. Germline CDR1 reads MNHEY; CDR2 reads SVGAGI. Losses at the gene ends were 6 bases for V and 1 base for J; bases not matched to a gene: 8. In the original processing: Estimated nucleated cell counts came from reference gene primer amplification. Here immunoSEQ multiplex PCR was the method, and the copy in TCRdb shows in-frame clones only, minus some. That table is the source of V, J and clone size, and D and trimming were worked out from the DNA. The table includes under 300,000 clones, about 88% detected once. The TCR comes from a woman between 40 and 50 years old who had recovered from COVID-19. The V and J genes are TRBV6-5 and TRBJ2-7; TRBD1 matches 8 bases. Material for sequencing was peripheral blood. CDR3 sequence (DNA): TGTGCCAGCAGGGCCACAGGGGGAATGTCCTACGAGCAGTACTTC. Amino acid sequence: CASRATGGMSYEQYF.